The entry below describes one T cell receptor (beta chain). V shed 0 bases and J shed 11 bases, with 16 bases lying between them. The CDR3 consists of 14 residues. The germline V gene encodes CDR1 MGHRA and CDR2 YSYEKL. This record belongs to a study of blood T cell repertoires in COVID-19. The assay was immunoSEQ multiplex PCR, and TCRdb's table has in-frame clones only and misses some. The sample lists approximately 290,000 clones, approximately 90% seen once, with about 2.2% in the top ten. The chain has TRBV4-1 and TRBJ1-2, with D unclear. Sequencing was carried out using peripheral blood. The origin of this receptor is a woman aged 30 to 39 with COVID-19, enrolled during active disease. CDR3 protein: CASSQESATALYTF. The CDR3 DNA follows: TGCGCCAGCAGCCAAGAGTCGGCTACAGCCTTATACACCTTC.